Below, one T cell receptor (beta chain) is given with its context. This CDR3 region has 12 residues. Germline-derived CDR1 and CDR2 are SNHLY and FYNNEI. Trimming cost V 2 bases and J 9 bases, with 8 bases left between them. Sequencing was performed with immunoSEQ multiplex PCR; in TCRdb, only in-frame clones are kept and a portion is missing. The table lists approximately 88,000 clones, 85% to 90% of them singletons. This sample stems from a study of T cell responses to AZD1222 COVID-19 vaccine. The sample was peripheral blood, taken 28 days after the second AZD1222 dose. The chain has TRBV2 and TRBJ1-3; D call uncertain. The receptor was isolated from an adult who received the AZD1222 COVID-19 vaccine. CDR3 nucleotides: TGTGCCAGCAGTGAAATGGGGTTCACCATATATTTT. It is translated as CASSEMGFTIYF.